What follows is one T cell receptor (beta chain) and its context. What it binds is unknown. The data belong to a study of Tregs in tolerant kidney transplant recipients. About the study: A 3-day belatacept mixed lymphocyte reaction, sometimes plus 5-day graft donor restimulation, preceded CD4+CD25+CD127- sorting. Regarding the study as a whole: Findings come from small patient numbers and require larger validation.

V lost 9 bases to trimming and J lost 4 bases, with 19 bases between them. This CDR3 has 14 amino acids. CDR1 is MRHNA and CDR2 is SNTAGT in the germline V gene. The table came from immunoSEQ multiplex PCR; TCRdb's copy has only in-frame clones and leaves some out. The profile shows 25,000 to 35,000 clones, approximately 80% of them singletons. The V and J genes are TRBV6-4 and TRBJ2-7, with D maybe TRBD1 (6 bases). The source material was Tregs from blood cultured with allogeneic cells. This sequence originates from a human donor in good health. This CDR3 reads CARGTGLAFYEQYF. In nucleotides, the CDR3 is TGTGCCAGGGGTACAGGGCTGGCTTTTTACGAGCAGTACTTC.